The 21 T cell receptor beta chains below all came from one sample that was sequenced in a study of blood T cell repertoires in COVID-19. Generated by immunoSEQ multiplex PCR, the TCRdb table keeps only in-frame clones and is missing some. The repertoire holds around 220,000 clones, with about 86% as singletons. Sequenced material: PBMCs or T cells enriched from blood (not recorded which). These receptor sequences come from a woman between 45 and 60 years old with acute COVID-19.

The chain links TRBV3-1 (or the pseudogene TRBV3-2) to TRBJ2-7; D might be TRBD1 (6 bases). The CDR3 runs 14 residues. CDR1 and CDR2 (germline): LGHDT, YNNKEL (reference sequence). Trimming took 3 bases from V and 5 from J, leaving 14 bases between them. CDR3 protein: CASSQAQGYNEQYF. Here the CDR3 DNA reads TGTGCCAGCAGCCAGGCACAGGGCTACAACGAGCAGTACTTC.

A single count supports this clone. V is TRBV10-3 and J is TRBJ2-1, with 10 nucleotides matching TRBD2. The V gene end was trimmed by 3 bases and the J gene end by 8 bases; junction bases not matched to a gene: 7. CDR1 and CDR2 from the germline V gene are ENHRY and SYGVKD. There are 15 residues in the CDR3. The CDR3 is CAISDPSGRGDEQFF. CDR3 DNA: TGTGCCATCAGTGACCCTAGCGGGAGAGGTGATGAGCAGTTCTTC.

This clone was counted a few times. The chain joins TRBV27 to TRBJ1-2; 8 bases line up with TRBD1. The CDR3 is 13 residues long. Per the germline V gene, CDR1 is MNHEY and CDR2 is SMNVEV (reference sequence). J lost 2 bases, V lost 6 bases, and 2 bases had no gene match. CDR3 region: CASRRTGNYGYTF. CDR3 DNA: TGTGCCAGCAGAAGGACAGGGAACTATGGCTACACCTTC.

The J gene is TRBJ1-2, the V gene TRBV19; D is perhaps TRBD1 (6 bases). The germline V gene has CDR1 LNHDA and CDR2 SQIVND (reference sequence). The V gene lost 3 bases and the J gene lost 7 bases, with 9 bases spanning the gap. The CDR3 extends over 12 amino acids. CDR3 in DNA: TGTGCCAGTAGTATCGGGACACTTGGCTACACCTTC. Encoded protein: CASSIGTLGYTF.

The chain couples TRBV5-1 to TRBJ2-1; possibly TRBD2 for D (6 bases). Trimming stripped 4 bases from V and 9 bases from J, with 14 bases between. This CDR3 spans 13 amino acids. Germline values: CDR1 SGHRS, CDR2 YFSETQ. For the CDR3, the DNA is TGCGCCAGCAGCCTTCCTAGCGTGGGTGAGCAGTTCTTC. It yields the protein CASSLPSVGEQFF.

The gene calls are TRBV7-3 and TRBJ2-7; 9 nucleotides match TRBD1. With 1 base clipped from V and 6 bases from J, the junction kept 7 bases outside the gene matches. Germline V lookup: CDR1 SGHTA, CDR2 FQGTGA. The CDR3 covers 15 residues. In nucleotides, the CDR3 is TGTGCCAGCAGCTTAATAGGGGGACAGGGCCTCGAGCAGTACTTC. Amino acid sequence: CASSLIGGQGLEQYF.

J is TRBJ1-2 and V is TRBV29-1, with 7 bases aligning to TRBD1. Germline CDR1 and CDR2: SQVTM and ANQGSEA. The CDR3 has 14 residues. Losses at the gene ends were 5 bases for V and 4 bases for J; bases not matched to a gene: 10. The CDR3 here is CSVFTGALTYGYTF. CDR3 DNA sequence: TGCAGCGTTTTTACAGGGGCGCTGACCTATGGCTACACCTTC.

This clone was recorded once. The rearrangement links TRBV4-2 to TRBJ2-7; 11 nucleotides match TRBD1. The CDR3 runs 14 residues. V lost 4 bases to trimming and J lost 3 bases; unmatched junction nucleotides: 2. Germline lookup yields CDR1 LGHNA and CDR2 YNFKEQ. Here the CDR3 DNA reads TGTGCCAGCAGCCCAGGGACAGGGGGCTACGAGCAGTACTTC. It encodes CASSPGTGGYEQYF.

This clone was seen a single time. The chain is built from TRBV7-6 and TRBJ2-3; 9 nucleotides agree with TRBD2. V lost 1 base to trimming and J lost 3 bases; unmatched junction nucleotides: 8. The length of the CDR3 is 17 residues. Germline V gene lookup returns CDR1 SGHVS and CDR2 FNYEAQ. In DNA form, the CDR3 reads TGTGCCAGCAGCTTAGAGACTAGCGGTAGGGGAACAGATACGCAGTATTTT. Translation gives CASSLETSGRGTDTQYF.

CDR3 sequence: CASSLTQGAISYEQYF. The CDR3 DNA follows: TGCGCCAGCAGCTTGACCCAGGGGGCAATATCCTACGAGCAGTACTTC. The chain has TRBV5-1 and TRBJ2-7, with 8 bases lining up with TRBD1. The V segment lost 1 base and the J segment 1 base; nucleotides outside the gene matches: 7. CDR3 length equals 16 residues. The germline V gene encodes CDR1 SGHRS and CDR2 YFSETQ. Full variable domain (missing parts from reference TRBV5-1 and TRBJ2-7): KAGVTQTPRYLIKTRGQQVTLSCSPISGHRSVSWYQQTPGQGLQFLFEYFSETQRNKGNFPGRFSGRQFSNSRSEMNVSTLELGDSALYLCASSLTQGAISYEQYFGPGTRLTVT.

The CDR3 DNA reads TGTGCCAGCAGTAGACCCGGGACTGCAACCTACGAGCAGTACTTC. Translating it yields CASSRPGTATYEQYF. This chain links TRBV6-2 or TRBV6-3 with TRBJ2-7; weak D call: TRBD2 (6 bases). Germline V gene sequence: CDR1 MNHEY, CDR2 SVGEGT. The CDR3 spans 15 residues. The germline V and J ends were trimmed by 5 bases and 2 bases, with 16 bases remaining between them.

CDR3 sequence reads: CAWSNYGYTF. The DNA for the CDR3 is TGTGCCTGGAGCAATTATGGCTACACCTTC. This sequence joins TRBV30 and TRBJ1-2; D uncertain. V lost 3 bases to trimming and J lost 5 bases, with 4 bases between them. From germline, CDR1 is GTSNPN and CDR2 SVGIG (reference sequence). The CDR3 has 10 residues.

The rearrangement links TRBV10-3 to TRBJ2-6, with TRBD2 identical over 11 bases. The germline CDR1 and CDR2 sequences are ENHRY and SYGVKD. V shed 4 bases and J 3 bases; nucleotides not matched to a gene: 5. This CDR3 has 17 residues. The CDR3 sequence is CAISVGLAGGGANVLTF. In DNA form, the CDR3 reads TGTGCCATCAGTGTAGGACTAGCGGGTGGTGGGGCCAACGTCCTGACTTTC.

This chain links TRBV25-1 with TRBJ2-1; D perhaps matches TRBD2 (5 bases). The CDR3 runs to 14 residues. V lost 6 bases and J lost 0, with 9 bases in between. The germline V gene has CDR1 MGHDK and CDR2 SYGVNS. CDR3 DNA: TGTGCCAGCAGCCTGGGGAGCTCCTACAATGAGCAGTTCTTC. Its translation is CASSLGSSYNEQFF.

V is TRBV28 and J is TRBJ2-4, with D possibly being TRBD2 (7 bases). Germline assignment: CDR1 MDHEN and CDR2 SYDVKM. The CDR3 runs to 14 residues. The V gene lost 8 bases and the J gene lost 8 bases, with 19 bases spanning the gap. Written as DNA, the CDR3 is TGTGCCAGCGGCGAGGGGGGGGACATATACATTCAGTACTTC. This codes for CASGEGGDIYIQYF.

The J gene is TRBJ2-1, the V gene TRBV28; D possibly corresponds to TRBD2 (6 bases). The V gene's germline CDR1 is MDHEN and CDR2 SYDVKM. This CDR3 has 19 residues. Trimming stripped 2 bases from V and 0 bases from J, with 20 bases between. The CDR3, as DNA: TGTGCCAGCAGTTTAAGGGGTCGGTACGGCGGGGTCTCCTACAATGAGCAGTTCTTC. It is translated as CASSLRGRYGGVSYNEQFF.

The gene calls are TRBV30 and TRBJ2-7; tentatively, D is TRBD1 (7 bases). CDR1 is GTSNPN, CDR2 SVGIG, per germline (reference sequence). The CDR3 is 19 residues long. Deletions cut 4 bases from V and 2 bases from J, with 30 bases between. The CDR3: CAWTKGAGAGGNRPYEQYF. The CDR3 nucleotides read TGTGCCTGGACCAAGGGGGCTGGGGCCGGGGGAAATCGGCCCTACGAGCAGTACTTC.

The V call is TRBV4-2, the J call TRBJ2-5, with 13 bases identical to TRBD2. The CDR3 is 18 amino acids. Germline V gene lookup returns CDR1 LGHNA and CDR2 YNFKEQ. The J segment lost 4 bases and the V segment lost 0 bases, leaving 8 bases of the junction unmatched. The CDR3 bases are TGTGCCAGCAGCCAAGATTTAGGACTAGCGGGAGCCCTAGAGACCCAGTACTTC. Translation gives CASSQDLGLAGALETQYF.

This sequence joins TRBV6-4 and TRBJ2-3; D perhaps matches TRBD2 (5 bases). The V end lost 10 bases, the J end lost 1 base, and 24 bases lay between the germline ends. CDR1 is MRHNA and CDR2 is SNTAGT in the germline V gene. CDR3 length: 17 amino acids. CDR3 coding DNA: TGTGCCACCCCCTCGGAGGTAGTTTGGTCGGGCACAGATACGCAGTATTTT. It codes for CATPSEVVWSGTDTQYF.

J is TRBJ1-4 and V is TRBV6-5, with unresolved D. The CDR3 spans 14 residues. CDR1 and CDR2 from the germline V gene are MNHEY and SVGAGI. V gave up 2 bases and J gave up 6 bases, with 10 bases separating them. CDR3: CASSYEFGDEKLFF. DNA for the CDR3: TGTGCCAGCAGTTACGAGTTTGGAGATGAAAAACTGTTTTTT.

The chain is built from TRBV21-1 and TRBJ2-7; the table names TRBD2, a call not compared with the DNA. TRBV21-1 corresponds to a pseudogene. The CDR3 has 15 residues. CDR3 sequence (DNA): TGTGCCAGCAACCCCCGGAAGCGGGAGGACTACGAGCAGTACTTC. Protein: CASNPRKREDYEQYF.